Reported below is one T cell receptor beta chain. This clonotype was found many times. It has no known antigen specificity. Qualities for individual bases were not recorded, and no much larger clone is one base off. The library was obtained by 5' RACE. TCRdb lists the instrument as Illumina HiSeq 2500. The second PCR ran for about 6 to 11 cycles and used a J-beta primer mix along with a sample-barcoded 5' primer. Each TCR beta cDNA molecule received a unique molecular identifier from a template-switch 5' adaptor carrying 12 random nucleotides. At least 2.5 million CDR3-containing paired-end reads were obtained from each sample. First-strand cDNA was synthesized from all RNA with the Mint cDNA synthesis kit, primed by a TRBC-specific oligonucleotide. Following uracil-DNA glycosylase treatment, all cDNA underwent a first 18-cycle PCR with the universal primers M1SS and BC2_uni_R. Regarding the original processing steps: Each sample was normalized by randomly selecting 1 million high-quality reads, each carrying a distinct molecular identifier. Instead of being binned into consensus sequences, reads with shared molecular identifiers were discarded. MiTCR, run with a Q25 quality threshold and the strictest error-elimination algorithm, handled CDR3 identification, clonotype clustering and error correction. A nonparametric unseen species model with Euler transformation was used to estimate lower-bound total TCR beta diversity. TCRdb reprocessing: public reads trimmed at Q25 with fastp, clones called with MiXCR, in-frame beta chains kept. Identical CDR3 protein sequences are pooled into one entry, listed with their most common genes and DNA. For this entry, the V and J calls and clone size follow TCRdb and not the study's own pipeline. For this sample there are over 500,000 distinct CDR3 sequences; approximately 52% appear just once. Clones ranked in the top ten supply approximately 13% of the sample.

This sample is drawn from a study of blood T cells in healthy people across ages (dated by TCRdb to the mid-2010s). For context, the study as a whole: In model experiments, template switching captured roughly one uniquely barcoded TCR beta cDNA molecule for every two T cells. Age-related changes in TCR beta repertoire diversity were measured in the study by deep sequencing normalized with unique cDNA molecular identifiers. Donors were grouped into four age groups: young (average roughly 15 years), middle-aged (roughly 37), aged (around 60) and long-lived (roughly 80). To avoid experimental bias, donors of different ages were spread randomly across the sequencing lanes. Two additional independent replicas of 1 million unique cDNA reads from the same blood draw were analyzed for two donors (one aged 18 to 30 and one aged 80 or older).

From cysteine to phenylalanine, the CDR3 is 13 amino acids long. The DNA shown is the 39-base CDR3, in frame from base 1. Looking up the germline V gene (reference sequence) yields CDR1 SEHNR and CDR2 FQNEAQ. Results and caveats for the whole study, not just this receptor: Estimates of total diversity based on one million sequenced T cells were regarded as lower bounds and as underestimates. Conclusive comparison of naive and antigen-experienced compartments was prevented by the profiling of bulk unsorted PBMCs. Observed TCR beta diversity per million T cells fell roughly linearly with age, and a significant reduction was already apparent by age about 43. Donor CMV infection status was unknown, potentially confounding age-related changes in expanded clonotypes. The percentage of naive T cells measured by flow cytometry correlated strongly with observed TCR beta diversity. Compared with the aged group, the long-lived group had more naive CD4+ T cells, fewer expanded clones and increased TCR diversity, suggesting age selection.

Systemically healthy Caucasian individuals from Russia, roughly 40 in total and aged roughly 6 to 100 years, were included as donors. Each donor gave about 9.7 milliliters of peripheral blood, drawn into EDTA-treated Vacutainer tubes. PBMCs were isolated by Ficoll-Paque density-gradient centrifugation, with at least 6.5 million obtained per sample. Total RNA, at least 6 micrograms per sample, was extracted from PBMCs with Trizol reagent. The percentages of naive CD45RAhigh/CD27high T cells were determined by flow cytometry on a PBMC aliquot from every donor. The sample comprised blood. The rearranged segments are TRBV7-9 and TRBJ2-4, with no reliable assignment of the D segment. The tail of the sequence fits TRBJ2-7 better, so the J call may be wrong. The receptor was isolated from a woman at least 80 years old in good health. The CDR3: CASSPQKDGEQYF. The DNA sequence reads TGTGCCAGCAGCCCGCAAAAGGATGGCGAGCAGTACTTC.